Presented here are 2 T cell receptor beta chains from one specimen sequenced in a study of vaccination and CD4 T cells after COVID-19. Cultured CD4+ T cell DNA underwent sequencing with the Oncomine TCR Beta short-read assay. In TCRdb, the PCR reads were re-called with MiXCR into one record per CDR3 protein. The profile covers over 10,000 distinct CDR3 sequences, with 50% to 75% appearing a single time and more than 13% taken by the ten largest. No antigen has been identified for these receptors. The treatment: approximately 10-day PBMC culture with coronavirus spike peptide pools or control peptides (ViraFEST assay). Sequences were obtained from CD4+ T cells from blood, cultured in vitro. These receptors originate from a human donor who had recovered from COVID-19.

This clonotype is a singleton in its sample. The V call is TRBV20-1, the J call TRBJ1-4; 7 nucleotides agree with TRBD1. Germline values: CDR1 DFQATT, CDR2 SNEGSKA (reference sequence). Trimming cost V 5 bases and J 3 bases; bases outside gene matches: 9. This CDR3 is built from 15 residues. The DNA of the CDR3 is TGCAGTGCTCGCGACCCAGGGGGGGCTAATGAAAAACTGTTTTTT. This gives the protein CSARDPGGANEKLFF.

The rearrangement uses TRBV20-1 and TRBJ1-5; possibly TRBD1 for D (5 bases). CDR1 is DFQATT and CDR2 is SNEGSKA in the germline V gene (reference sequence). Trimming took 2 bases from V and 5 from J, leaving 10 bases between them. This CDR3 region has 13 residues. Here the CDR3 DNA reads TGCAGTGCTAGAAGCCCGACAGATCAGCCCCAGCATTTT. This encodes CSARSPTDQPQHF.